The T cell receptor beta chain described here comes from a study of radiotherapy plus CTLA-4 blockade in lung cancer. Study details: Objective responses were seen in 18% of patients, disease control in approximately 30%.

In chemo-refractory metastatic non-small-cell lung cancer, patients got ipilimumab CTLA-4 blockade together with focal radiation. Germline CDR1 is MNHNS and CDR2 is SASEGT. The V segment lost 1 base and the J segment 1 base; nucleotides outside the gene matches: 14. CDR3 size: 20 residues. Profiled with immunoSEQ multiplex PCR; TCRdb holds only in-frame clones, not every one. The sample contains around 100,000 clones, roughly 74% of which appear only once. Study-level findings and limits: Reports state that early shifts in blood T cell clones, with interferon-beta, best predicted response. Blood-borne expansion of tumor-derived TCR clones followed radiotherapy plus ipilimumab.

This clone has just one count. Its cognate antigen is unknown. The TCR was taken from a human donor with non-small cell lung cancer who had a partial response to radiotherapy plus ipilimumab. Some clones in this sample may be carry-over from other donors' samples. Sequencing used peripheral blood, obtained from a patient treated with radiotherapy plus ipilimumab. J is TRBJ2-4 and V is TRBV6-1; 9 bases align to TRBD1. The CDR3: CASSEGGTGSLWGAKNIQYF. The CDR3 DNA follows: TGTGCCAGCAGTGAAGGAGGGACAGGGTCCCTGTGGGGGGCCAAAAACATTCAGTACTTC.